This record looks at one T cell receptor (beta chain) sequence and its context. CDR3 length equals 12 residues. The germline V and J ends were trimmed by 4 bases and 9 bases, with 9 bases remaining between them. The germline V gene has CDR1 LGHNA and CDR2 YNFKEQ. The data originate from a study of blood T cell repertoires in COVID-19. In the source study's methods: Nucleated cell number was recorded as an estimate derived from reference gene primer amplification. Assay used: immunoSEQ multiplex PCR; TCRdb lists only in-frame clones, some missing. The V and J calls and the clone size are those of that table, but D and trimming were determined from the DNA. Among about 110,000 clones listed, approximately 83% were seen once.

The sample was peripheral blood. This TCR derives from a woman between 70 and 85 years old with acute or convalescent COVID-19. V is TRBV4-2 and J is TRBJ2-2; D uncertain. The CDR3 protein is CASSPRPRELFF. CDR3 in DNA: TGTGCCAGCAGCCCCCGTCCCCGGGAGCTGTTTTTT.